The clone carrying this T cell receptor beta chain was detected once. The repertoire was sequenced with immunoSEQ multiplex PCR; TCRdb's copy has only in-frame clones and lacks some. The table lists roughly 250,000 clones, around 90% of them singletons, with 0.85% to 0.9% in the top ten. This entry comes from a study of blood T cell repertoires in COVID-19. Study overall: Acute-phase and convalescent COVID-19 samples originated in the United States, Italy and Spain.

Cohorts were assigned according to the clinical history that participants reported. The TCR was taken from a man aged 50 to 60 who had been exposed to COVID-19. The sequenced sample consisted of PBMCs or T cells enriched from blood (not recorded which).

Written as DNA, the CDR3 is TGCGCCAGCAGCTTGGTTACTACGGGACTAGCGTATGAGCAGTTCTTC. It codes for CASSLVTTGLAYEQFF. The chain is built from TRBV5-1 and TRBJ2-1; 10 positions match TRBD2. There are 16 residues in the CDR3. Unmatched junction bases numbered 8, after V lost 0 bases and J lost 8 bases. The germline CDR1 and CDR2 sequences are SGHRS and YFSETQ.